These T cell receptor beta chains were read from a single sample in a study of cytomegalovirus exposure and HLA in healthy donors. Profiled with immunoSEQ multiplex PCR; TCRdb holds only in-frame clones, not every one. The profile covers about 180,000 clones, with roughly three quarters appearing a single time and 2.9% taken by the ten largest. Sequenced sample: PBMCs. The receptors originated from a male donor in good health and CMV-seronegative. Each CDR3 is given with its conserved first and last residue. A D gene is named only where the DNA matches it firmly. Clone size, where shown, is once, few, many, or a class for clones that have expanded.

>TRBV7-9|TRBJ1-1|NA|few
TGTGCCAGCAGCTTAAGGAGGAGCATGAACACTGAAGCTTTCTTT
CASSLRRSMNTEAFF
>TRBV7-9|TRBJ2-1|TRBD2|few
TGTGCCAGCAGCTCTAATAAAGGAGCTCGCGGGAGTGGGGGGGGAGGGCAGTTCTTC
CASSSNKGARGSGGGGQFF
>TRBV19|TRBJ1-5|NA|NA
TGTGCCAGTAGTATGGGCGACAGGCACACTCAGCCCCAGCATTTT
CASSMGDRHTQPQHF
>TRBV9|TRBJ1-6|NA|NA
TGTGCCAGCAGCCCCTACCCTGAGCCCTCCTATAATTCACCCCTCCACTTT
CASSPYPEPSYNSPLHF
>TRBV4-1|TRBJ1-6|TRBD1|few
TGCGCCAGCAGCCACACAGGGGAGATCGGGTCACCCCTCCACTTT
CASSHTGEIGSPLHF
>TRBV10-3|TRBJ2-7|NA|few
TGTGCCATCAGTGAGTCGACGTTGCAGGCCCCAAAGCAGTACTTC
CAISESTLQAPKQYF
>TRBV18|TRBJ2-3|NA|few
TGTGCCAGCTCGGACAACATAGGCACAGATACGCAGTATTTT
CASSDNIGTDTQYF
>TRBV19|TRBJ1-2|TRBD1|NA
TGTGCCAGTGGTCACAGGGGCACCTATGGCTACACCTTC
CASGHRGTYGYTF
>TRBV25-1|TRBJ2-1|TRBD2|NA
TGTGCCAGCAGTGAATCAGGAGCGGGGGGGAAAGGCGAGCAGTTCTTC
CASSESGAGGKGEQFF
>TRBV18|TRBJ2-7|NA|NA
TGTGCCAGCTCACCCGGTTACGAGCAGTACTTC
CASSPGYEQYF
>TRBV28|TRBJ2-7|NA|NA
TGTGCCAGCAGTTTTGGGATCGGGCTTACAGGGTACGAGCAGTACTTC
CASSFGIGLTGYEQYF
>TRBV30|TRBJ1-5|NA|NA
TGTGCCTGGAGTGTACGTCCGGGGAATCAGCCCCAGCATTTT
CAWSVRPGNQPQHF
>TRBV11-2|TRBJ2-5|TRBD2|few
TGTGCCAGCAGCTTCGGGACTAGCGGGGCCCAAGAGACCCAGTACTTC
CASSFGTSGAQETQYF
>TRBV9|TRBJ2-1|TRBD2|once
TGTGCCAGCAGCGCAAGCGGGAGGGCCAGCGATGAGCAGTTCTTC
CASSASGRASDEQFF
>TRBV5-1|TRBJ1-2|NA|NA
TGCGCCAGCAGCTTGGCCGGGGTTGTCTATGGCTACACCTTC
CASSLAGVVYGYTF
>TRBV21-1|TRBJ2-3|NA|NA
TGTGCCAGCATAAAACACCCTCTAGCGGGGGGCCTCTTCAGCACAGATACGCAGTATTTT
CASIKHPLAGGLFSTDTQYF
>TRBV27|TRBJ2-7|NA|NA
TGTGCCAGCAGCCCTCAAGAGTTTATGGAGCAGTACTTC
CASSPQEFMEQYF
>TRBV5-4|TRBJ2-1|TRBD1|few
TGTGCCAGCAGCTCAACTCGGACAGGGGCGGAATACAATGAGCAGTTCTTC
CASSSTRTGAEYNEQFF
>TRBV6-5|TRBJ1-2|NA|NA
TGTGCCAGCAGTTACGACGACAGCTTTTATGGCTACACCTTC
CASSYDDSFYGYTF
>TRBV28|TRBJ2-2|NA|few
TGTGCCAGCAGTCTCAACACCGGGGAGCTGTTTTTT
CASSLNTGELFF
>TRBV2|TRBJ1-5|TRBD1|NA
TGTGCCAGCAGGGACAGGGGAGATCAGCCCCAGCATTTT
CASRDRGDQPQHF
>TRBV9|TRBJ2-1|NA|NA
TGTGCCACCACATCCCCGCAGGGTGTGTACAATGAGCAGTTCTTC
CATTSPQGVYNEQFF
>TRBV2|TRBJ1-1|NA|NA
TGTGCCAGCAGCCGGGGGGATACTGAAGCTTTCTTT
CASSRGDTEAFF
>TRBV11-2|TRBJ2-5|NA|few
TGTGCCAGCAGCTTAGATCTGGAGACCCAGTACTTC
CASSLDLETQYF
>TRBV10-3|TRBJ1-4|NA|NA
TGTGCCATCAGTGAAGGTGGCAGGGCCCGAAAGCTGTTTTTT
CAISEGGRARKLFF
>TRBV4-1|TRBJ2-1|NA|NA
TGCGCCAGCAGCCCGAGGAACAATGAGCAGTTCTTC
CASSPRNNEQFF
>TRBV7-9|TRBJ1-1|NA|once
TGTGCCAGCAGCTTAGCGGGGGCCACTGAAGCTTTCTTT
CASSLAGATEAFF
>TRBV30|TRBJ2-7|TRBD2|NA
TGTGCCTGGAGTGTACGGGCGGGAGCGATCTCCTACGAGCAGTACTTC
CAWSVRAGAISYEQYF
>TRBV18|TRBJ2-7|TRBD1|NA
TGTGCCAGCTCACCAAATGCCGGACAGGGCGGGCACGAGCAGTACTTC
CASSPNAGQGGHEQYF
>TRBV27|TRBJ1-5|TRBD1|NA
TGTGCCAGCAGTCATCTACAGGGGGCGATGATAATGGATCAGCCCCAGCATTTT
CASSHLQGAMIMDQPQHF
>TRBV7-8|TRBJ1-1|NA|once
TGTGCCAGCAGCTCACAGCAGAACACTGAAGCTTTCTTT
CASSSQQNTEAFF
>TRBV28|TRBJ2-3|NA|NA
TGTGCCAGCAGTACCCCCGGAGGGACGACAGATACGCAGTATTTT
CASSTPGGTTDTQYF
>TRBV30|TRBJ1-1|NA|once
TGTGCCTGTGACAGGATGAACACTGAAGCTTTCTTT
CACDRMNTEAFF
>TRBV27|TRBJ2-7|TRBD1|NA
TGTGCCAGCAGTTTACAGGGACAGGGATTCTACGAGCAGTACTTC
CASSLQGQGFYEQYF
>TRBV27|TRBJ1-5|TRBD1|NA
TGTGCCAGCAGTTTCCATGGACAGGGCGCAGGGCCCCAGCATTTT
CASSFHGQGAGPQHF
>TRBV29-1|TRBJ2-1|TRBD2|NA
TGCAGCGTCAGACTAGCGGGAGTACGATTAAATGAGCAGTTCTTC
CSVRLAGVRLNEQFF
>TRBV28|TRBJ1-2|NA|NA
TGTGCCACCAGGGCAGCTAACTATGGCTACACCTTC
CATRAANYGYTF
>TRBV12-5|TRBJ2-7|NA|NA
TGTGCTAGTGCCCTGGCAGCGGTTGGCTACGAGCAGTACTTC
CASALAAVGYEQYF
>TRBV28|TRBJ1-5|NA|NA
TGTGCCAGCAGTCCTCCCCGGGAACCTCCTCCGCCCCAGCATTTT
CASSPPREPPPPQHF
>TRBV30|TRBJ2-7|TRBD2|NA
TGTGCCTGGGGACTAGCGGGGACCTCCTACGAGCAGTACTTC
CAWGLAGTSYEQYF
>TRBV30|TRBJ1-5|TRBD1|NA
TGTGCCTGGAACACAGGGGGCGGACAGCCCCAGCATTTT
CAWNTGGGQPQHF
>TRBV5-1|TRBJ2-7|NA|NA
TGCGCCAGCAGCTTGGGGCAGGGTGGGGAGCAGTACTTC
CASSLGQGGEQYF
>TRBV27|TRBJ1-6|NA|NA
TGTGCCAGCAGTTGGTCGGGGGAATCGCTTTCACCCCTCCACTTT
CASSWSGESLSPLHF
>TRBV4-3|TRBJ2-1|TRBD2|NA
TGCGCCAGCAGCCAAGTTGAGACTAGCCCGGACAATGAGCAGTTCTTC
CASSQVETSPDNEQFF
>TRBV7-3|TRBJ1-3|NA|NA
TGTGCCAGCAGCTTAGGACAAACCTCTGGAAACACCATATATTTT
CASSLGQTSGNTIYF
>TRBV19|TRBJ1-1|TRBD1|NA
TGTGCCAGTAGTCCGGGACAGGGATGGACTGAAGCTTTCTTT
CASSPGQGWTEAFF
>TRBV6-5|TRBJ2-3|NA|NA
TGTGCCAGCAGACGGGGGTACACAGATACGCAGTATTTT
CASRRGYTDTQYF
>TRBV5-4|TRBJ2-3|NA|NA
TGCGCCAGCAGCAATTGGGGGGGCGTAGATACGCAGTATTTT
CASSNWGGVDTQYF
>TRBV10-1|TRBJ2-2|TRBD2|NA
TGCGCCAGCAGTGGTCCCTCCGGGACTAGCGGGGGGGCCGGGGAGCTGTTTTTT
CASSGPSGTSGGAGELFF
>TRBV4-1|TRBJ1-2|NA|NA
TGCGCCAGCAGCCAAGATCGAGAGACAGGTTTTAACTATGGCTACACCTTC
CASSQDRETGFNYGYTF
>TRBV19|TRBJ2-1|TRBD2|few
TGTGCCAGTAGTATGGGAGTGACAGCGGGAGAGGACAATGAGCAGTTCTTC
CASSMGVTAGEDNEQFF